The next 25 T cell receptor beta chains were all read from a single sample in a study of T cells after yellow fever vaccination. TCRdb processed the 5' RACE reads anew with MiXCR; each CDR3 protein has one entry. The repertoire has a few hundred thousand distinct CDR3 sequences, roughly 13% of them found once; the top ten carry 0.5% to 0.6%. Specimen: CD4+ T cells sorted from PBMCs, collected 45 days after the yellow fever booster vaccination. All receptors derive from a man aged 30 to 39 who received the YFV17D yellow fever vaccine.

This chain uses TRBV12-3 or TRBV12-4 with TRBJ2-1; D call uncertain. V lost 7 bases to trimming and J lost 8 bases, with 12 bases between them. This CDR3 spans 12 amino acids. CDR3 nucleotide sequence: TGTGCCAGCATGCCGGAATCGTATGAGCAGTTCTTC. Amino acid sequence: CASMPESYEQFF.

In its sample, this clonotype was seen a few times. The chain has TRBV7-6 and TRBJ2-3; 9 nucleotides align to TRBD2. The CDR3 runs 19 residues. Trimming at V came to 1 base and at J to 3 bases, leaving 14 bases not matched to a gene. CDR1 and CDR2 (germline): SGHVS, FNYEAQ. The DNA of the CDR3 is TGTGCCAGCAGCTTAGAAGCTCGTGTGCCCAGCGGGAGGACAGATACGCAGTATTTT. Translating gives CASSLEARVPSGRTDTQYF.

This clonotype was seen more than once but under ten times. The rearrangement uses TRBV7-2 and TRBJ1-1, with D possibly being TRBD1 (5 bases). The ends were cut back, 0 bases at V and 6 bases at J, with 14 bases in the middle. Germline CDR1 reads SGHTA; CDR2 reads FQGNSA. The CDR3 length is 15 residues. The CDR3, as DNA: TGTGCCAGCAGCTTAGCGGCAGGGTATAAATCTGAAGCTTTCTTT. Translation gives CASSLAAGYKSEAFF.

The genes are TRBV20-1 and TRBJ2-2, with D possibly called TRBD1 or TRBD2 (6 bases each). The germline gives CDR1 DFQATT, CDR2 SNEGSKA (reference sequence). This CDR3 region has 14 residues. Trimming took 0 bases from V and 7 from J, leaving 12 bases between them. The CDR3 region has the DNA TGCAGTGCTAGAGACGGGGGCGTGGGCGGGGAGCTGTTTTTT. Protein sequence: CSARDGGVGGELFF.

This clonotype has only a few counts. The chain carries TRBV7-2 and TRBJ1-6; D unclear. Trimming removed 5 bases from V and 8 bases from J, with 13 bases in between. In germline, CDR1 is SGHTA, CDR2 FQGNSA. The CDR3 runs to 14 residues. CDR3 nucleotides: TGTGCCAGCAGCACCCGGGCTGGCGATTCACCCCTCCACTTT. It codes for CASSTRAGDSPLHF.

In this sample, this clonotype turned up a few times. V and J are TRBV20-1 and TRBJ2-2, with 7 bases identical to TRBD1. The CDR3 spans 14 residues. J lost 1 base, V lost 6 bases, and 5 bases had no gene match. Germline CDR1 reads DFQATT; CDR2 reads SNEGSKA (reference sequence). DNA for the CDR3: TGCAGTGCCAACCGGGACAGGAACACCGGGGAGCTGTTTTTT. Residues: CSANRDRNTGELFF.

The chain carries TRBV11-1 and TRBJ2-7; 8 nucleotides match TRBD2. CDR3 length: 18 residues. Germline-derived CDR1 and CDR2 are SGHAT and FQDESV (reference sequence). V trimming: 5 bases; J trimming: 0 bases; junction bases outside the gene matches: 15. The CDR3 nucleotides read TGTGCCAGCAGCCACCCCCCAGGGACGGGAGGGCCCTCCTACGAGCAGTACTTC. Residues: CASSHPPGTGGPSYEQYF.

This clonotype was seen a handful of times. J is TRBJ2-5 and V is TRBV16; 7 nucleotides match TRBD1. This CDR3 contains 14 residues. V lost 0 bases and J lost 4; bases outside the gene matches: 2. Germline CDR1 is KGHSY and CDR2 is FQNENV. The DNA of the CDR3 is TGTGCCAGCAGCCAATCATCAGGGGGAGAGACCCAGTACTTC. This sequence encodes CASSQSSGGETQYF. The variable domain in full, with the rest retrieved from reference TRBV16 and TRBJ2-5, is GEEVAQTPKHLVRGEGQKAKLYCAPIKGHSYVFWYQQVLKNEFKFLISFQNENVFDETGMPKERFSAKCLPNSPCSLEIQATKLEDSAVYFCASSQSSGGETQYFGPGTRLLVL.

J is TRBJ2-1 and V is TRBV29-1, with a possible D match to TRBD2 (7 bases). V gave up 5 bases and J gave up 2 bases, with 10 bases separating them. The V gene's germline CDR1 is SQVTM and CDR2 ANQGSEA. The CDR3 is made up of 13 amino acids. The CDR3 coding sequence is TGCAGCGTTAGGGGGAGGGCCTACAATGAGCAGTTCTTC. This translates into CSVRGRAYNEQFF.

The gene calls are TRBV7-9 and TRBJ2-7, with D perhaps assigned TRBD1 or TRBD2 (5 bases each). CDR3 size: 16 residues. Deletions cut 4 bases from V and 0 bases from J, with 16 bases between. Germline assignment: CDR1 SEHNR and CDR2 FQNEAQ (reference sequence). The chain's CDR3 is CASSYGTAGSSYEQYF. CDR3 DNA sequence: TGTGCCAGCAGCTATGGGACCGCCGGAAGCTCCTACGAGCAGTACTTC.

This clonotype was counted a few times. The chain couples TRBV11-2 to TRBJ1-4; possible D gene TRBD1, 6 bases. Trimming shortened V by 2 bases and J by 0 bases, and 16 bases separated the two germline ends. The V gene's germline CDR1 is SGHAT and CDR2 FQNNGV. The CDR3 extends over 18 amino acids. In DNA, the CDR3 is TGTGCCAGCAGCTTATGGGCTGCAGGGGTTGCAACTAATGAAAAACTGTTTTTT. Translating gives CASSLWAAGVATNEKLFF.

J is TRBJ2-1 and V is TRBV2; 10 positions agree with TRBD1. Germline V gene lookup returns CDR1 SNHLY and CDR2 FYNNEI. The CDR3 spans 15 residues. With V trimmed by 5 bases and J by 6 bases, 7 bases remained unmatched. The DNA for the CDR3 is TGTGCCAGCAGTAAGACAGGGGGCCCTTCCAATGAGCAGTTCTTC. Translating gives CASSKTGGPSNEQFF. The full variable domain, completed using reference TRBV2 and TRBJ2-1, is EPEVTQTPSHQVTQMGQEVILRCVPISNHLYFYWYRQILGQKVEFLVSFYNNEISEKSEIFDDQFSVERPDGSNFTLKIRSTKLEDSAMYFCASSKTGGPSNEQFFGPGTRLTVL.

The chain couples TRBV28 to TRBJ2-2, with D perhaps assigned TRBD1 or TRBD2 (5 bases each). Trimming stripped 5 bases from V and 4 bases from J, with 17 bases between. Germline V gene lookup returns CDR1 MDHEN and CDR2 SYDVKM. The CDR3 covers 16 residues. The CDR3 DNA is TGTGCCAGCAGTAAACCGGGACGCATGGCCACCGGGGAGCTGTTTTTT. Its translation: CASSKPGRMATGELFF.

This clonotype has a count of ten or more. V and J are TRBV12-3 or TRBV12-4 and TRBJ2-7; D is undetermined. The CDR3 loop spans 14 amino acids. V gave up 1 base and J gave up 0 bases, with 7 bases separating them. The CDR3 coding sequence is TGTGCCAGCAGTTTAGACCCTGACTCCTACGAGCAGTACTTC. As protein: CASSLDPDSYEQYF.

The chain joins TRBV12-3 or TRBV12-4 to TRBJ2-1; D is ambiguous. Deletions cut 6 bases from V and 6 bases from J, with 9 bases between. The CDR3 runs to 12 residues. The DNA for the CDR3 is TGTGCCAGCAGACTGGAGAGCAATGAGCAGTTCTTC. It translates to CASRLESNEQFF.

This clonotype has just one count. The chain joins TRBV5-1 to TRBJ1-1; TRBD1 agrees at 9 bases. CDR3 size: 15 residues. The germline CDR1 and CDR2 sequences are SGHRS and YFSETQ. V shed 0 bases and J 7 bases; nucleotides not matched to a gene: 7. CDR3 bases: TGCGCCAGCAGCTTGGCCGGACAGGGGAGCCTTGAAGCTTTCTTT. Translated: CASSLAGQGSLEAFF.

This clonotype was counted at least ten times. The J gene is TRBJ2-7, the V gene TRBV12-3 or TRBV12-4; 8 bases align to TRBD1. The CDR3 covers 14 residues. V lost 5 bases to trimming and J lost 3 bases; unmatched junction nucleotides: 6. For the CDR3, the DNA is TGTGCCAGCAGTCCACGACAGGGGAGCTACGAGCAGTACTTC. Translated, it gives CASSPRQGSYEQYF.

Notes on this clonotype: Being one base from a much bigger clone, this may be a read error. This rearrangement joins TRBV12-3 or TRBV12-4 to TRBJ2-4; no clear D gene. This CDR3 contains 14 residues. As DNA, the CDR3 is TGTGCCGGCAGTTTAGCCACCCGGGAAAACATTCAGTACTTC. Its translation is CAGSLATRENIQYF.

A few counts support this clonotype. The chain uses TRBV5-5 and TRBJ1-2, with unresolved D. This CDR3 has 15 residues. The V gene's germline CDR1 is SGHKS and CDR2 YYEKEE (reference sequence). V gave up 3 bases and J gave up 0 bases, with 12 bases separating them. In nucleotides, the CDR3 is TGTGCCAGCAGCTGGAGAGACACTACTAACTATGGCTACACCTTC. It codes for CASSWRDTTNYGYTF.

The chain links TRBV24-1 to TRBJ2-1, with D perhaps matching TRBD2 (5 bases). This CDR3 comprises 16 residues. In germline, CDR1 is KGHDR, CDR2 SFDVKD. Trimming shortened V by 2 bases and J by 1 base, and 11 bases separated the two germline ends. DNA of the CDR3: TGTGCCACCAGTGATTGGAGCGGTAAATCCTACAATGAGCAGTTCTTC. Translation: CATSDWSGKSYNEQFF.

The V and J genes are TRBV6-5 and TRBJ1-2, with D possibly TRBD1 on 5 matching bases. The germline V gene has CDR1 MNHEY and CDR2 SVGAGI. The V and J ends lost 6 bases and 2 bases respectively, with 10 bases between them. CDR3 length: 13 residues. As DNA, the CDR3 is TGTGCCAGCAGCCTCCGACAGAACTATGGCTACACCTTC. This translates into CASSLRQNYGYTF.

The chain is built from TRBV29-1 and TRBJ1-1; TRBD1 is a possible D gene (5 bases). Germline V gives CDR1 SQVTM, CDR2 ANQGSEA. Deletions cut 6 bases from V and 0 bases from J, with 14 bases between. The CDR3 extends over 14 amino acids. For the CDR3, the DNA is TGCAGCGTGAGGGGAAAGCACATGAACACTGAAGCTTTCTTT. Its translation is CSVRGKHMNTEAFF.

J is TRBJ2-1 and V is TRBV20-1; 7 bases fit TRBD2. The J segment lost 4 bases and the V segment lost 0 bases, leaving 6 bases of the junction unmatched. Germline V lookup: CDR1 DFQATT, CDR2 SNEGSKA (reference sequence). The CDR3 length is 15 residues. The CDR3 nucleotides are TGCAGTGCTAGAGATCCCGGGACTATTTACAATGAGCAGTTCTTC. This gives the protein CSARDPGTIYNEQFF.

As DNA, the CDR3 is TGTGCCAGCAGTTACTTCTCAGACAATGAGCAGTTCTTC. Translated, it gives CASSYFSDNEQFF. V usage is TRBV6-2 or TRBV6-3 and J usage is TRBJ2-1; D not resolved. Germline CDR1 and CDR2: MNHEY and SVGEGT. CDR3 length equals 13 residues. Between the trimmed V and J ends, which lost 1 base and 5 bases, there was a span of 6 bases.

The chain carries TRBV20-1 and TRBJ2-3, with no clear D. CDR3 length: 16 amino acids. Germline V gene sequence: CDR1 DFQATT, CDR2 SNEGSKA (reference sequence). V gave up 6 bases and J gave up 0 bases, with 19 bases separating them. The DNA for the CDR3 is TGCAGTGCACGTTCGATACGAGGCCGGAGCACAGATACGCAGTATTTT. Translating gives CSARSIRGRSTDTQYF.